The source of this T cell receptor (beta chain) is a study of graft-versus-host responses after intestinal transplantation. Whole-study context: Anti-thymocyte globulin was used for induction in all recipients, who then took tacrolimus and steroids for about three years.

Grafts had their tissue processed, releasing intraepithelial and lamina propria lymphocytes. Assay used: immunoSEQ multiplex PCR; TCRdb lists only in-frame clones, some missing. The table records about 830 clones, more than 75% of them present only once. The V gene's germline CDR1 is SNHLY and CDR2 FYNNEI. V gave up 2 bases and J gave up 4 bases; unmatched junction bases: 9. CDR3 length: 16 amino acids. Sequences were derived from ileum tissue, sampled roughly 22 days after intestinal transplant. The clonotype comes from a human patient who received an intestinal transplant, so some T cells may come from the graft donor. V usage is TRBV2 and J usage is TRBJ2-5, with 8 bases identical to TRBD2. The CDR3 DNA follows: TGTGCCAGCAGTGAACCAGGGGCGGCGGGAGGAGAGACCCAGTACTTC. Translation gives CASSEPGAAGGETQYF. The whole variable domain, remainder taken from reference TRBV2 and TRBJ2-5, is EPEVTQTPSHQVTQMGQEVILRCVPISNHLYFYWYRQILGQKVEFLVSFYNNEISEKSEIFDDQFSVERPDGSNFTLKIRSTKLEDSAMYFCASSEPGAAGGETQYFGPGTRLLVL.